This T cell receptor (beta chain) derives from a study of human T cells and chemical hapten exposure. One entry per CDR3 protein results from TCRdb running MiXCR on the RACE reads. The sample consists of approximately 89,000 distinct CDR3 sequences, 9.5% to 13% of them appearing once. Time point indicated: patch test 2, 6 weeks after DPC sensitization. Treatment here: therapeutic diphenylcyclopropenone sensitization with weekly scalp DPC. The CDR3 length is 14 residues. Germline V gene lookup returns CDR1 SGDLS and CDR2 YYNGEE. With V trimmed by 0 bases and J by 4 bases, 1 base remained unmatched. This clonotype was seen ten or more times.

The sequenced sample was whole blood, obtained in connection with sensitization to the hapten diphenylcyclopropenone (DPC). This sequence joins TRBV9 and TRBJ2-7; 10 bases are shared with TRBD1. This TCR derives from a woman aged 25 to 39 with alopecia areata. Some clones in this sample may be carry-over from other donors' samples. Written as DNA, the CDR3 is TGTGCCAGCAGCGTAGAGGGACAGGGGTACGAGCAGTACTTC. Translating it yields CASSVEGQGYEQYF.